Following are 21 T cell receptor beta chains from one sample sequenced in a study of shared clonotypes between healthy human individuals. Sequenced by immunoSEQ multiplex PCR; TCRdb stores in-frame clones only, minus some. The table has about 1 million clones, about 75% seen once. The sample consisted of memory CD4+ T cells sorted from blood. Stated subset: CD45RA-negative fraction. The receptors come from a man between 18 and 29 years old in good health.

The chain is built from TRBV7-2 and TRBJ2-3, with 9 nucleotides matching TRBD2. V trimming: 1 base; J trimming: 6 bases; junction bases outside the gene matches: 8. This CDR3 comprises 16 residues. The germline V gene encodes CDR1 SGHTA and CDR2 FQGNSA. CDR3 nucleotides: TGTGCCAGCAGCTTAGAAGGCGGGAGGGCCCCGGATACGCAGTATTTT. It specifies CASSLEGGRAPDTQYF.

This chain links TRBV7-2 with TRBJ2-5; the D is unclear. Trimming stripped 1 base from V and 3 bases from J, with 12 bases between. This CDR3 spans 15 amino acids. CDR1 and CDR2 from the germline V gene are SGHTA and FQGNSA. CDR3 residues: CASSLGGAVEETQYF. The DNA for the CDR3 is TGTGCCAGCAGCTTAGGAGGCGCGGTTGAAGAGACCCAGTACTTC.

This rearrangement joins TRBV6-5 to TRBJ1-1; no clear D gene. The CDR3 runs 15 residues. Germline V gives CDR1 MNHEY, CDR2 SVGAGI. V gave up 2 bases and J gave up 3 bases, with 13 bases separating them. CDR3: CASSYKWGGDTEAFF. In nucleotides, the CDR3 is TGTGCCAGCAGTTACAAGTGGGGTGGGGACACTGAAGCTTTCTTT.

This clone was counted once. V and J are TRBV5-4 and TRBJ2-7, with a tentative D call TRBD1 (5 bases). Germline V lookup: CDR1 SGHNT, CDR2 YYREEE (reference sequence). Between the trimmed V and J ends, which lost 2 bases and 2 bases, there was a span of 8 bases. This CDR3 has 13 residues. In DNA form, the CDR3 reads TGTGCCAGCAGCTTTGGACAAACCTACGAGCAGTACTTC. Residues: CASSFGQTYEQYF.

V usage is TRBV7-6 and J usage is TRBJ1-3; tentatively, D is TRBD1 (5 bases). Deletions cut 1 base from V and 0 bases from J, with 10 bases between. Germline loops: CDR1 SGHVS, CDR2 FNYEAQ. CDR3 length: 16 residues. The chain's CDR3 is CASSLGGRSSGNTIYF. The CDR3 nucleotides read TGTGCCAGCAGCTTAGGGGGACGGTCCTCTGGAAACACCATATATTTT.

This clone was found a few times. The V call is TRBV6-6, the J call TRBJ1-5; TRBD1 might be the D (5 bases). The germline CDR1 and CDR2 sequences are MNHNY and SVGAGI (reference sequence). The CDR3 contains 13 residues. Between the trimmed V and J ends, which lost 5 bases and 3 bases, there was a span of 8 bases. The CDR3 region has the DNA TGTGCCAGCAGTGGGACCGCCAATCAGCCCCAGCATTTT. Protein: CASSGTANQPQHF.

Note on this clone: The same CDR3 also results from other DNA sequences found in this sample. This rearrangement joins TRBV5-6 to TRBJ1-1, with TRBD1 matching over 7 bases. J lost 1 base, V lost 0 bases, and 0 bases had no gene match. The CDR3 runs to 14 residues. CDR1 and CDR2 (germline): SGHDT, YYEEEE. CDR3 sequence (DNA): TGTGCCAGCAGCTTGGGGACAGGGAACACTGAAGCTTTCTTT. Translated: CASSLGTGNTEAFF.

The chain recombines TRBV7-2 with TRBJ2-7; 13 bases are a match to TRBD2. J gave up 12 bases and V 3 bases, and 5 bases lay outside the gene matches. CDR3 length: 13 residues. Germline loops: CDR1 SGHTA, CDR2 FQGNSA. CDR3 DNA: TGTGCCAGCAGCTTCAGGACTAGCGGGAGTGTGTACTTC. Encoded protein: CASSFRTSGSVYF. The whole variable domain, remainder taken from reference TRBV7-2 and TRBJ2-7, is GAGVSQSPSNKVTEKGKDVELRCDPISGHTALYWYRQSLGQGLEFLIYFQGNSAPDKSGLPSDRFSAERTGGSVSTLTIQRTQQEDSAVYLCASSFRTSGSVYFGPGTRLTVT.

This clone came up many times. The CDR3 coding sequence is TGTGCCAGCAACAACAGGGGGCCCCTAGATGAAAAACTGTTTTTT. Translated, it gives CASNNRGPLDEKLFF. V usage is TRBV2 and J usage is TRBJ1-4; 9 nucleotides match TRBD1. This CDR3 comprises 15 residues. Losses at the gene ends were 7 bases for V and 6 bases for J; bases not matched to a gene: 9. Per germline, CDR1 SNHLY and CDR2 FYNNEI.

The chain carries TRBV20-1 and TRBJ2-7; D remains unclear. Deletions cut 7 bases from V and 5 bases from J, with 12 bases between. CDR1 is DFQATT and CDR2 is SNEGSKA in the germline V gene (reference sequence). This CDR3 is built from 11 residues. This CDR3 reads CSVPHNHEQYF. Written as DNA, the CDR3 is TGCAGTGTACCGCACAATCACGAGCAGTACTTC.

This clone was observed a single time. Written as DNA, the CDR3 is TGTGCCAGCAGTCTAAACCAGGGGGCTGGGGATGGCTACACCTTC. This codes for CASSLNQGAGDGYTF. This chain uses TRBV6-6 with TRBJ1-2; TRBD1 agrees at 8 bases. J lost 6 bases, V lost 5 bases, and 11 bases had no gene match. Germline CDR1 MNHNY, CDR2 SVGAGI (reference sequence). The CDR3 has 15 amino acids.

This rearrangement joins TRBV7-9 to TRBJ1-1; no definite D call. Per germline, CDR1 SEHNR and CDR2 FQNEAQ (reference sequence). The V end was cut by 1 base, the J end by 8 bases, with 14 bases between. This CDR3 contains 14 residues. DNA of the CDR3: TGTGCCAGCAGCTTAGAGTGGTCGGATAAAGAAGCTTTCTTT. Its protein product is CASSLEWSDKEAFF. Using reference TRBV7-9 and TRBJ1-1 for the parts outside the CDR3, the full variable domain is DTGVSQNPRHKITKRGQNVTFRCDPISEHNRLYWYRQTLGQGPEFLTYFQNEAQLEKSRLLSDRFSAERPKGSFSTLEIQRTEQGDSAMYLCASSLEWSDKEAFFGQGTRLTVV.

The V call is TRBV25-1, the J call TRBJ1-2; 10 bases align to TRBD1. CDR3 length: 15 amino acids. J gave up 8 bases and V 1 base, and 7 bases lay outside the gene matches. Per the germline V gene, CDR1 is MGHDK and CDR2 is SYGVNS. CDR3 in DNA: TGTGCCAGCAGTGAATCGGGACAGGGGATAAAGGGCTACACCTTC. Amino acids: CASSESGQGIKGYTF.

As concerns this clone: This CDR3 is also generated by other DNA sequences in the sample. The CDR3 bases are TGTGCCAGCTCACCTCAGGGTGGCACTGAAGCTTTCTTT. This gives the protein CASSPQGGTEAFF. The chain carries TRBV18 and TRBJ1-1; D perhaps matches TRBD1 (5 bases). V lost 3 bases and J 4 bases, leaving 9 bases between the germline ends. Germline lookup yields CDR1 KGHSH and CDR2 LQKENI. The CDR3 runs 13 residues. Supplemented by reference TRBV18 and TRBJ1-1, the full variable domain reads NAGVMQNPRHLVRRRGQEARLRCSPMKGHSHVYWYRQLPEEGLKFMVYLQKENIIDESGMPKERFSAEFPKEGPSILRIQQVVRGDSAAYFCASSPQGGTEAFFGQGTRLTVV.

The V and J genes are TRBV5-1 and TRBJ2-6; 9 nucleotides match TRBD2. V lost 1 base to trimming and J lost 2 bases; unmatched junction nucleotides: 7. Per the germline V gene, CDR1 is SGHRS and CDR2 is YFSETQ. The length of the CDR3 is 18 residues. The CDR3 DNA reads TGCGCCAGCAGCTTGAGCAGCGGGGGGACGGCTGGGGCCAACGTCCTGACTTTC. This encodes CASSLSSGGTAGANVLTF. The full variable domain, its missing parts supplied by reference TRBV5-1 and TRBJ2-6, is KAGVTQTPRYLIKTRGQQVTLSCSPISGHRSVSWYQQTPGQGLQFLFEYFSETQRNKGNFPGRFSGRQFSNSRSEMNVSTLELGDSALYLCASSLSSGGTAGANVLTFGAGSRLTVL.

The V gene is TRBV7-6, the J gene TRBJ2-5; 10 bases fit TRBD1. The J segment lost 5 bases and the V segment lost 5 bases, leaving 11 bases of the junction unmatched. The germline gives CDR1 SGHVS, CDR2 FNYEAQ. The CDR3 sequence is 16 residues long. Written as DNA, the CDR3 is TGTGCCAGCAGCCCCAGACAGGGGGCCGTCGGTGAGACCCAGTACTTC. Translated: CASSPRQGAVGETQYF.

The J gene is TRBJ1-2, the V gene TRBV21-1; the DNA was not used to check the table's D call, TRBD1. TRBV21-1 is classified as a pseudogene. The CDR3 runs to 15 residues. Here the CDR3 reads CASSGFSDRGLGYTF. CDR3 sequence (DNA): TGTGCCAGCAGCGGGTTTTCAGACAGGGGGCTGGGCTACACCTTC.

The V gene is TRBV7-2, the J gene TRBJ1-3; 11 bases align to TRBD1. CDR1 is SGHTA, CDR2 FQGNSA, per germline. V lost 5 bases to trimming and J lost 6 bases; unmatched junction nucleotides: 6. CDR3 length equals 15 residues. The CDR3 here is CASSVGQGAQNTIYF. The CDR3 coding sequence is TGTGCCAGCAGCGTCGGACAGGGGGCCCAAAACACCATATATTTT.

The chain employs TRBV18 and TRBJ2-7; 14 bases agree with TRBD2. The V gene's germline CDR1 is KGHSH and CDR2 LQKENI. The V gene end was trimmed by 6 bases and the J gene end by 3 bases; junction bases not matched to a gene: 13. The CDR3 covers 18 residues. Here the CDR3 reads CASSSGTSGSRGLYEQYF. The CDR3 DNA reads TGTGCCAGCTCCTCCGGGACTAGCGGGAGCCGGGGGCTCTACGAGCAGTACTTC.

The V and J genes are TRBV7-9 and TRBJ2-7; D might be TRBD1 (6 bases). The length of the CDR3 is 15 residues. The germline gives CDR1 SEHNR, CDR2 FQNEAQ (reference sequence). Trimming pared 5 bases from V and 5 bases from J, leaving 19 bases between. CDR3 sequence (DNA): TGTGCCAGCAGCCTTGGGAGCAGGGGCCTCAACGAGCAGTACTTC. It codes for CASSLGSRGLNEQYF.

The CDR3, as DNA: TGTGCCAGCAGCTTAGGCCAGATACAGGGCTCACCCCTCCACTTT. Protein sequence: CASSLGQIQGSPLHF. The chain is built from TRBV13 and TRBJ1-6; D might be TRBD1 (6 bases). CDR3 size: 15 residues. Trimming shortened V by 0 bases and J by 10 bases, and 13 bases separated the two germline ends. Germline-derived CDR1 and CDR2 are PRHDT and FYEKMQ (reference sequence). The full variable domain, its missing parts supplied by reference TRBV13 and TRBJ1-6, is AAGVIQSPRHLIKEKRETATLKCYPIPRHDTVYWYQQGPGQDPQFLISFYEKMQSDKGSIPDRFSAQQFSDYHSELNMSSLELGDSALYFCASSLGQIQGSPLHFGNGTRLTVT.